The rows below give T cell receptor beta chains drawn from one sample of a study of blood T cell repertoires in COVID-19. Profiling relied on immunoSEQ multiplex PCR, and the TCRdb table lists in-frame clones only, not all of them. The sample has around 380,000 clones, 80% to 90% seen once. Sequenced material: PBMCs or T cells enriched from blood (not recorded which). The receptors here all came from a young man who had recovered from COVID-19. Each CDR3 is given with its conserved first and last residue. Each record gives: CDR3 protein, CDR3 DNA, D gene, J gene, clone size, V gene. A D gene is named only where the DNA matches it firmly. Part of the rows lack a size; the others show once, few, many or a class for expanded clones.

CDR3aa: CASSRSGYQPQHF
CDR3nt: TGTGCCAGCAGTCGATCAGGGTACCAGCCCCAGCATTTT
d_gene: NA
j_gene: TRBJ1-5
abundance: NA
v_gene: TRBV27

CDR3aa: CASSLRGRAYEQYF
CDR3nt: TGTGCCAGCAGCTTGAGGGGCAGAGCTTACGAGCAGTACTTC
d_gene: NA
j_gene: TRBJ2-7
abundance: NA
v_gene: TRBV5-6

CDR3aa: CASTNQYRGNEQFF
CDR3nt: TGTGCCAGCACCAATCAGTACAGGGGCAATGAGCAGTTCTTC
d_gene: TRBD1
j_gene: TRBJ2-1
abundance: NA
v_gene: TRBV28

CDR3aa: CASSYSRGPNQPQHF
CDR3nt: TGTGCCAGCAGTTACTCCAGGGGGCCCAATCAGCCCCAGCATTTT
d_gene: TRBD1
j_gene: TRBJ1-5
abundance: NA
v_gene: TRBV6-5

CDR3aa: CASDSGPDTQYF
CDR3nt: TGTGCCAGCGACTCAGGGCCAGATACGCAGTATTTT
d_gene: NA
j_gene: TRBJ2-3
abundance: few
v_gene: TRBV7-9

CDR3aa: CASTTGGQPQHF
CDR3nt: TGCGCCAGTACGACAGGGGGTCAGCCCCAGCATTTT
d_gene: TRBD1
j_gene: TRBJ1-5
abundance: few
v_gene: TRBV10-2

CDR3aa: CASVGGGGLNTGELFF
CDR3nt: TGTGCCAGCGTGGGGGGAGGGGGACTGAACACCGGGGAGCTGTTTTTT
d_gene: NA
j_gene: TRBJ2-2
abundance: NA
v_gene: TRBV25-1

CDR3aa: CASSPRWEGLAGYTF
CDR3nt: TGTGCCAGCAGTCCCAGGTGGGAGGGTTTAGCTGGCTACACCTTC
d_gene: NA
j_gene: TRBJ1-2
abundance: NA
v_gene: TRBV6-5

CDR3aa: CASSVAGDQETQYF
CDR3nt: TGTGCCAGCAGCGTCGCAGGGGATCAAGAGACCCAGTACTTC
d_gene: NA
j_gene: TRBJ2-5
abundance: NA
v_gene: TRBV13

CDR3aa: CASSPDPEEGRTEAFF
CDR3nt: TGTGCCAGTAGTCCCGACCCCGAGGAGGGAAGAACTGAAGCTTTCTTT
d_gene: NA
j_gene: TRBJ1-1
abundance: NA
v_gene: TRBV19

CDR3aa: CASSSSIGGAATEAFF
CDR3nt: TGTGCCAGCAGCTCTTCTATTGGAGGGGCGGCCACTGAAGCTTTCTTT
d_gene: NA
j_gene: TRBJ1-1
abundance: NA
v_gene: TRBV7-6

CDR3aa: CASSLDRGYGYTF
CDR3nt: TGTGCCAGCAGCTTGGACCGGGGCTATGGCTACACCTTC
d_gene: NA
j_gene: TRBJ1-2
abundance: few
v_gene: TRBV5-4

CDR3aa: CASSLGAAPPYEQYF
CDR3nt: TGTGCCAGCAGCTTGGGGGCAGCCCCACCCTACGAGCAGTACTTC
d_gene: NA
j_gene: TRBJ2-7
abundance: NA
v_gene: TRBV11-2

CDR3aa: CASRQGAYNTEAFF
CDR3nt: TGTGCCAGCAGACAGGGGGCTTATAACACTGAAGCTTTCTTT
d_gene: TRBD1
j_gene: TRBJ1-1
abundance: NA
v_gene: TRBV27

CDR3aa: CASSLTGGTQYF
CDR3nt: TGTGCCAGCAGTTTGACGGGAGGTACGCAGTATTTT
d_gene: TRBD2
j_gene: TRBJ2-3
abundance: NA
v_gene: TRBV12-3/TRBV12-4

CDR3aa: CASSPNRGTNYGYTF
CDR3nt: TGTGCCAGCAGTCCAAACAGGGGGACTAACTATGGCTACACCTTC
d_gene: TRBD1
j_gene: TRBJ1-2
abundance: NA
v_gene: TRBV6-4

CDR3aa: CASRLTGSSGNTIYF
CDR3nt: TGTGCAAGTCGCTTAACAGGGAGCTCTGGAAACACCATATATTTT
d_gene: NA
j_gene: TRBJ1-3
abundance: NA
v_gene: TRBV12-2

CDR3aa: CATSLRPGGATDTQYF
CDR3nt: TGTGCCACCAGCTTACGACCCGGGGGGGCAACAGATACGCAGTATTTT
d_gene: TRBD2
j_gene: TRBJ2-3
abundance: NA
v_gene: TRBV15

CDR3aa: CASSISGTYAGNTIYF
CDR3nt: TGTGCCAGCAGCATATCCGGGACATACGCTGGAAACACCATATATTTT
d_gene: NA
j_gene: TRBJ1-3
abundance: NA
v_gene: TRBV7-9

CDR3aa: CAISRGRIAYEQYF
CDR3nt: TGTGCCATCTCTCGAGGGCGGATCGCATACGAGCAGTACTTC
d_gene: NA
j_gene: TRBJ2-7
abundance: NA
v_gene: TRBV3-1/TRBV3-2

CDR3aa: CASSFGQSQETQYF
CDR3nt: TGTGCCAGCAGCTTTGGGCAGTCACAAGAGACCCAGTACTTC
d_gene: NA
j_gene: TRBJ2-5
abundance: NA
v_gene: TRBV7-3

CDR3aa: CASSPGSEGQPQHF
CDR3nt: TGCGCCAGCAGCCCCGGGAGTGAGGGTCAGCCCCAGCATTTT
d_gene: NA
j_gene: TRBJ1-5
abundance: NA
v_gene: TRBV5-1

CDR3aa: CASSIDGGKEAFF
CDR3nt: TGTGCCAGTAGTATAGATGGAGGAAAAGAAGCTTTCTTT
d_gene: NA
j_gene: TRBJ1-1
abundance: NA
v_gene: TRBV19

CDR3aa: CASSPGQGNQPQHF
CDR3nt: TGCGCCAGCAGCCCGGGACAGGGGAATCAGCCCCAGCATTTT
d_gene: TRBD1
j_gene: TRBJ1-5
abundance: NA
v_gene: TRBV4-1

CDR3aa: CASSPNPGAQETQYF
CDR3nt: TGTGCCAGCTCACCGAACCCAGGGGCCCAAGAGACCCAGTACTTC
d_gene: NA
j_gene: TRBJ2-5
abundance: NA
v_gene: TRBV18

CDR3aa: CASSPPGAPLHF
CDR3nt: TGTGCCAGCTCACCACCGGGAGCACCCCTCCACTTT
d_gene: NA
j_gene: TRBJ1-6
abundance: NA
v_gene: TRBV18

CDR3aa: CASSTGIYNEQFF
CDR3nt: TGTGCCAGTAGTACCGGGATTTACAATGAGCAGTTCTTC
d_gene: NA
j_gene: TRBJ2-1
abundance: NA
v_gene: TRBV19

CDR3aa: CASSLQVRSSGNTIYF
CDR3nt: TGTGCCAGCAGCTTACAGGTTCGCAGCTCTGGAAACACCATATATTTT
d_gene: NA
j_gene: TRBJ1-3
abundance: once
v_gene: TRBV7-8

CDR3aa: CASSPPLGAEEKLFF
CDR3nt: TGTGCCAGCAGCCCCCCGTTAGGGGCGGAAGAAAAACTGTTTTTT
d_gene: NA
j_gene: TRBJ1-4
abundance: NA
v_gene: TRBV7-9

CDR3aa: CASSEYNGGETQYF
CDR3nt: TGTGCCAGCAGTGAATATAACGGCGGGGAGACCCAGTACTTC
d_gene: NA
j_gene: TRBJ2-5
abundance: NA
v_gene: TRBV25-1

CDR3aa: CASSDRVGTYEQYF
CDR3nt: TGCGCCAGCAGCGACAGGGTTGGTACTTACGAGCAGTACTTC
d_gene: TRBD1
j_gene: TRBJ2-7
abundance: NA
v_gene: TRBV5-1